These 21 T cell receptor beta chains share one sample of origin, sequenced in a study of prognosis after radiotherapy for stage I lung cancer. Genomic DNA yielded TCR beta CDR3, amplified by two-round multiplex PCR. Primers specific to each TRBV and TRBJ gene drove first-round PCR. TCRdb ran MiXCR on the multiplex PCR reads and lists one entry per CDR3 protein. Of tens of thousands of distinct CDR3 sequences listed, about 29% are singletons. The source was PBMCs, collected before or after stereotactic body radiation therapy (not recorded which). Receptors originate from a donor aged 50 or older with non-small cell lung cancer.

This chain connects TRBV7-9 to TRBJ2-2; 10 bases align to TRBD1. The V and J ends lost 2 bases and 4 bases, in that order; junction bases with no gene match: 7. CDR1 and CDR2 (germline): SEHNR, FQNEAQ (reference sequence). This CDR3 comprises 17 residues. Written as DNA, the CDR3 is TGTGCCAGCAGCTTAAGTGGACAGGGGGGAGGCACCGGGGAGCTGTTTTTT. It is translated as CASSLSGQGGGTGELFF.

This clonotype occurred many times. The chain uses TRBV7-3 and TRBJ2-1; D not resolved. Trimming took off 6 bases at V and 8 bases at J, with 17 bases between the two ends. Germline V lookup: CDR1 SGHTA, CDR2 FQGTGA. The CDR3 spans 14 residues. CDR3 coding DNA: TGTGCCAGCAGTCCTACCCAGAAATTGCATGAGCAGTTCTTC. Protein sequence: CASSPTQKLHEQFF.

On this clonotype itself: At one end, the junction sequence differs from germline, possibly due to a read error. The chain employs TRBV6-9 and TRBJ2-6; 9 nucleotides agree with TRBD1. CDR3 length: 16 amino acids. Germline V lookup: CDR1 MNHGY, CDR2 SVAAGI. The CDR3 protein is CASIYRTGEGANVPTF. The DNA of the CDR3 is TGTGCCAGCATTTACCGGACAGGGGAAGGGGCCAACGTCCCGACTTTC.

V and J are TRBV7-6 and TRBJ2-7; D is possibly TRBD1 or TRBD2 (5 bases each). CDR1 and CDR2 from the germline V gene are SGHVS and FNYEAQ. Trimming removed 4 bases at V and 4 bases at J, with 11 bases between. This CDR3 spans 13 amino acids. The CDR3 region is CASSSGADYEQYF. In nucleotides, the CDR3 is TGTGCCAGCAGCTCCGGGGCCGATTACGAGCAGTACTTC.

The rearrangement joins TRBV28 to TRBJ1-5; D is unresolved. The CDR3 loop spans 16 amino acids. Germline V gene sequence: CDR1 MDHEN, CDR2 SYDVKM. V was pared by 1 base and J by 5 bases, with 15 bases between. The DNA of the CDR3 is TGTGCCAGCAGTTTATTCGGCTCACCCGGGGATCAGCCCCAGCATTTT. The encoded protein is CASSLFGSPGDQPQHF.

The chain carries TRBV29-1 and TRBJ1-1; D gene ambiguous. Germline CDR1 and CDR2: SQVTM and ANQGSEA. The germline V and J ends were trimmed by 4 bases and 4 bases, with 13 bases remaining between them. This CDR3 is 13 amino acids long. CDR3 sequence (DNA): TGCAGCGTTGCTGCAGGCCCGGGCACTGAAGCTTTCTTT. Encoded protein: CSVAAGPGTEAFF.

Ten or more counts support this clonotype. The J gene is TRBJ2-7, the V gene TRBV20-1; a possible D gene is TRBD1 (7 bases). CDR3 length: 14 residues. The germline V gene encodes CDR1 DFQATT and CDR2 SNEGSKA (reference sequence). With 7 bases removed from V and 2 bases from J, the gap between germline ends came to 18 bases. The CDR3 bases are TGCAGTGGAATTTCCCCCAGGGGGGCCTACGAGCAGTACTTC. It yields the protein CSGISPRGAYEQYF.

This clonotype has at least ten counts. The chain employs TRBV2 and TRBJ2-7, with TRBD2 identical over 11 bases. With V trimmed by 11 bases and J by 5 bases, 8 bases remained unmatched. The CDR3 spans 13 residues. CDR1 is SNHLY, CDR2 FYNNEI, per germline. CDR3 sequence reads: CASSGLAGHEQYF. CDR3 nucleotides: TGTGCCTCCAGCGGACTAGCGGGCCACGAGCAGTACTTC.

This clonotype was recorded at least ten times. The J gene is TRBJ2-7, the V gene TRBV9, with 9 bases identical to TRBD2. This CDR3 is 14 amino acids long. V dropped 2 bases and J dropped 4; count of bases not matched to a gene: 4. Germline CDR1 SGDLS, CDR2 YYNGEE. The CDR3: CASSVELAGYEQYF. The CDR3 bases are TGTGCCAGCAGCGTTGAACTAGCGGGTTACGAGCAGTACTTC.

This clonotype has ten or more counts. V usage is TRBV18 and J usage is TRBJ1-5; 7 bases are a match to TRBD1. CDR3 length equals 14 residues. Germline V CDR1 and CDR2: KGHSH, LQKENI. Unmatched junction bases numbered 4, after V lost 3 bases and J lost 5 bases. In nucleotides, the CDR3 is TGTGCCAGCTCACCTAACAGGGGTGATCAGCCCCAGCATTTT. Its protein product is CASSPNRGDQPQHF. The full variable domain, in which reference TRBV18 and TRBJ1-5 provide the parts outside the CDR3, is NAGVMQNPRHLVRRRGQEARLRCSPMKGHSHVYWYRQLPEEGLKFMVYLQKENIIDESGMPKERFSAEFPKEGPSILRIQQVVRGDSAAYFCASSPNRGDQPQHFGDGTRLSIL.

The rearrangement joins TRBV2 to TRBJ2-7; TRBD2 agrees at 7 bases. CDR1 is SNHLY, CDR2 FYNNEI, per germline. V lost 6 bases to trimming and J lost 3 bases; unmatched junction nucleotides: 14. The CDR3 totals 16 residues. The CDR3, as DNA: TGTGCCAGCAGCACCACTAGAACAAGCGGGGACTACGAGCAGTACTTC. Translation gives CASSTTRTSGDYEQYF. Complete variable domain (other parts from reference TRBV2 and TRBJ2-7): EPEVTQTPSHQVTQMGQEVILRCVPISNHLYFYWYRQILGQKVEFLVSFYNNEISEKSEIFDDQFSVERPDGSNFTLKIRSTKLEDSAMYFCASSTTRTSGDYEQYFGPGTRLTVT.

This clonotype was detected many times. The gene calls are TRBV7-2 and TRBJ1-2; a weak D match, TRBD1 (5 bases). Germline V gene sequence: CDR1 SGHTA, CDR2 FQGNSA. V was shortened by 1 base and J by 1 base, with 7 bases between the two germline ends. The CDR3 runs 14 residues. The CDR3 bases are TGTGCCAGCAGCTTAGACAGGTTTAACTATGGCTACACCTTC. Amino acid sequence: CASSLDRFNYGYTF.

The gene calls are TRBV6-1 and TRBJ2-7; D is ambiguous. The CDR3 totals 16 residues. The V and J ends lost 6 bases and 0 bases respectively, with 18 bases between them. Germline CDR1 reads MNHNS; CDR2 reads SASEGT. The CDR3 DNA sequence: TGTGCCAGCAGCCTATGGAGCCCCCCTGGCTCCTACGAGCAGTACTTC. The encoded protein is CASSLWSPPGSYEQYF.

Of note for this clonotype: A much bigger clone sits one base away, suggesting this may be a read error. The J gene is TRBJ1-4, the V gene TRBV25-1; D is unresolved. This CDR3 contains 15 residues. Germline V lookup: CDR1 MGHDK, CDR2 SYGVNS. CDR3 nucleotides: TGTGCCAGAAGTGGGAGACCGGCAACTAATGAAAAACTGTTTTTT. Protein sequence: CARSGRPATNEKLFF.

Points on this clonotype: A read error is possible here, since a much larger clone lies one base away. This chain connects TRBV3-1 to TRBJ2-7; the match to TRBD1 covers 8 bases. This CDR3 is 14 amino acids long. The germline CDR1 and CDR2 sequences are LGHDT and YNNKEL (reference sequence). The CDR3 DNA reads TGTGCCATCAGCCAGGGGGCCTGGGGGTACGAGCAGTACTTC. Translation gives CAISQGAWGYEQYF.

Concerning this clonotype itself: A junction boundary mismatches the germline segment, possibly from a read error. The chain carries TRBV27 and TRBJ2-1; 8 nucleotides align to TRBD1. Germline V gene sequence: CDR1 MNHEY, CDR2 SMNVEV (reference sequence). The CDR3 covers 16 residues. The DNA of the CDR3 is TGTGCCAGCAGCCTTTTCGGTGACAGGGGATACAATGAGCACTTCTTC. Translation gives CASSLFGDRGYNEHFF.

Comment on this clonotype: A much larger clone is a single base away; this may be a read error. V usage is TRBV5-1 and J usage is TRBJ1-1; D gene uncertain. V lost 5 bases and J 5 bases, leaving 13 bases between the germline ends. Germline loops: CDR1 SGHRS, CDR2 YFSETQ. This CDR3 region has 13 residues. CDR3 in amino acids: CASRWVGGTEAFF. CDR3 nucleotide sequence: TGCGCCAGCAGGTGGGTGGGCGGAACTGAAGCTTTCTTT.

The V gene is TRBV28, the J gene TRBJ2-7; 7 nucleotides align to TRBD1. The CDR3 spans 14 residues. V was clipped by 7 bases and J by 2 bases; unmatched bases: 8. CDR1 is MDHEN and CDR2 is SYDVKM in the germline V gene. CDR3 in DNA: TGTGCCAGCATCCTTAGGACAGGAGCCTACGAGCAGTACTTC. Translation: CASILRTGAYEQYF.

This clonotype was seen at least ten times. The V and J genes are TRBV20-1 and TRBJ2-1, with 10 bases fitting TRBD2. V shed 0 bases, J shed 6 bases, and the junction held 8 bases outside the gene matches. The CDR3 is made up of 16 amino acids. Germline V gene lookup returns CDR1 DFQATT and CDR2 SNEGSKA (reference sequence). CDR3 sequence (DNA): TGCAGTGCTAGAGATGGTCTAGCGGGAGTGCGCAATGAGCAGTTCTTC. Translating it yields CSARDGLAGVRNEQFF.

This clonotype was observed many times. The chain combines TRBV5-6 with TRBJ2-2; the D is unclear. Per the germline V gene, CDR1 is SGHDT and CDR2 is YYEEEE. This CDR3 has 12 amino acids. The ends were cut back, 3 bases at V and 7 bases at J, with 7 bases in the middle. For the CDR3, the DNA is TGTGCCAGCAGCTCATTAAACGGGGAGCTGTTTTTT. As protein: CASSSLNGELFF.

This clonotype was detected many times. This chain connects TRBV7-9 to TRBJ2-7, with no clear D. This CDR3 has 14 amino acids. Germline lookup yields CDR1 SEHNR and CDR2 FQNEAQ (reference sequence). V lost 1 base and J lost 0, with 7 bases in between. CDR3 sequence: CASSLDGNSYEQYF. CDR3 in DNA: TGTGCCAGCAGCTTAGATGGCAACTCCTACGAGCAGTACTTC.